A single sample gave rise to the 9 T cell receptor beta chains below, sequenced in a study of CD8+ T cells in alopecia areata. Treatment in this sample: oral pan-JAK inhibitor, 5-10 mg twice daily. Sequencing templates came from extracted RNA that was reverse transcribed into cDNA. This table comes from immunoSEQ multiplex PCR, and its TCRdb copy is limited to in-frame clones, with some not included. The sample lists about 200,000 clones, roughly 64% occurring once. Sequencing used CD4+ T cells sorted from blood, obtained at week 24, from a patient treated with tofacitinib. The receptor source for this set is a human donor with alopecia areata.

This sequence joins TRBV9 and TRBJ2-5; weak D call: TRBD1 (6 bases). This CDR3 comprises 15 residues. Germline V CDR1 and CDR2: SGDLS, YYNGEE. Trimming left V 1 base short and J 3 bases short, with 13 bases between. CDR3 nucleotide sequence: TGTGCCAGCAGCGTATTTGGACAGATGGAAGAGACCCAGTACTTC. It is translated as CASSVFGQMEETQYF.

J is TRBJ2-7 and V is TRBV5-1; D not resolved. CDR1 SGHRS and CDR2 YFSETQ come from the germline V gene. V was shortened by 0 bases and J by 3 bases, with 10 bases between the two germline ends. The CDR3 length is 14 residues. CDR3 nucleotides: TGCGCCAGCAGCTTGGGGCAGTTGCACTACGAGCAGTACTTC. Translating gives CASSLGQLHYEQYF. Using reference TRBV5-1 and TRBJ2-7 for the parts outside the CDR3, the full variable domain is KAGVTQTPRYLIKTRGQQVTLSCSPISGHRSVSWYQQTPGQGLQFLFEYFSETQRNKGNFPGRFSGRQFSNSRSEMNVSTLELGDSALYLCASSLGQLHYEQYFGPGTRLTVT.

V usage is TRBV7-2 and J usage is TRBJ1-2; tentatively, D is TRBD1 (6 bases). Per the germline V gene, CDR1 is SGHTA and CDR2 is FQGNSA. Between the trimmed V and J ends, which lost 1 base and 6 bases, there was a span of 9 bases. The CDR3 extends over 13 amino acids. DNA for the CDR3: TGTGCCAGCAGCTTAGGGGGGCATGATGGCTACACCTTC. This gives the protein CASSLGGHDGYTF.

For this clone: Other DNA sequences from this sample encode an identical CDR3 as well. This sequence joins TRBV29-1 and TRBJ1-1; 7 nucleotides agree with TRBD1. Unmatched junction bases numbered 2, after V lost 4 bases and J lost 0 bases. CDR1 is SQVTM and CDR2 is ANQGSEA in the germline V gene. This CDR3 contains 13 residues. The chain's CDR3 is CSVGQGVNTEAFF. The DNA for the CDR3 is TGCAGCGTTGGTCAGGGGGTGAACACTGAAGCTTTCTTT.

The J gene is TRBJ2-7, the V gene TRBV29-1, with 7 bases fitting TRBD1. The germline V gene has CDR1 SQVTM and CDR2 ANQGSEA. With V trimmed by 6 bases and J by 5 bases, 16 bases remained unmatched. This CDR3 contains 15 residues. CDR3 region: CSVRPTGYKIHEQYF. CDR3 bases: TGCAGCGTCCGCCCGACAGGGTACAAAATCCACGAGCAGTACTTC.

The chain combines TRBV19 with TRBJ2-1; no clear D. CDR3 length equals 13 residues. V was pared by 6 bases and J by 6 bases, with 12 bases between. Looked up from germline, CDR1 is LNHDA and CDR2 is SQIVND (reference sequence). CDR3 sequence: CASSPTRSNEQFF. The CDR3 region has the DNA TGTGCCAGTAGCCCAACCAGGAGCAATGAGCAGTTCTTC.

V is TRBV13 and J is TRBJ2-1; the D is unclear. Trimming shortened V by 2 bases and J by 7 bases, and 12 bases separated the two germline ends. The CDR3 runs 14 residues. Germline V gene data show CDR1 as PRHDT and CDR2 as FYEKMQ (reference sequence). The CDR3 loop is CASSLRLQANEQFF. DNA of the CDR3: TGTGCCAGCAGCTTACGTCTGCAGGCGAATGAGCAGTTCTTC. Looking up the rest from reference TRBV13 and TRBJ2-1 gives the full variable domain: AAGVIQSPRHLIKEKRETATLKCYPIPRHDTVYWYQQGPGQDPQFLISFYEKMQSDKGSIPDRFSAQQFSDYHSELNMSSLELGDSALYFCASSLRLQANEQFFGPGTRLTVL.

This rearrangement joins TRBV29-1 to TRBJ2-1; 8 nucleotides line up with TRBD1. Unmatched junction bases numbered 12, after V lost 2 bases and J lost 9 bases. The CDR3 consists of 15 residues. The germline V gene has CDR1 SQVTM and CDR2 ANQGSEA. CDR3 bases: TGCAGCGTTGAATCGTTCCAGGGGGCTCGGGGTGAGCAGTTCTTC. Translating it yields CSVESFQGARGEQFF.

The chain uses TRBV7-2 and TRBJ1-2; D possibly corresponds to TRBD1 (6 bases). V was clipped by 2 bases and J by 5 bases, with 12 bases between them. The CDR3 is made up of 14 amino acids. Germline CDR1 reads SGHTA; CDR2 reads FQGNSA. As DNA, the CDR3 is TGTGCCAGCAGCTTAAACAGGGTAGTTTATGGCTACACCTTC. Its protein is CASSLNRVVYGYTF.